Listed here are 2 T cell receptor beta chains from one sample, sequenced in a study of blood T cells in healthy people across ages (dated by TCRdb to the mid-2010s). Libraries were made using 5' RACE. These reads were obtained on an Illumina HiSeq 2500. A second roughly 6 to 11 cycle PCR used a sample-barcoded 5' primer and a J-beta primer mix. TCRdb reanalyzed the raw reads on its own, using fastp at Q25 for trimming and MiXCR for clone calling, and kept in-frame beta chains. Duplicate CDR3 protein sequences are folded into a single record with the most common DNA and genes. The sample table shows roughly 2 million distinct CDR3 sequences, and roughly 50% are seen once. The top ten clonotypes cover less than 2.5% of the sample. Sequencing was done on a sample of blood. The receptors derive from a woman aged 35 to 49 in good health.

The rearrangement joins TRBV4-2 to TRBJ2-1; maybe TRBD2 (6 bases). The CDR3 has 15 amino acids. V was shortened by 5 bases and J by 5 bases, with 16 bases between the two germline ends. In germline, CDR1 is LGHNA, CDR2 YNFKEQ. CDR3 nucleotide sequence: TGTGCCAGCAGCGAGGGAGGTGGGGCGGACAATGAGCAGTTCTTC. Its protein product is CASSEGGGADNEQFF.

This clonotype was counted between two and nine times. This chain joins TRBV6-2 or TRBV6-3 and TRBJ2-1; possible D gene TRBD1, 5 bases. Deletions cut 8 bases from V and 9 bases from J, with 14 bases between. CDR1 MNHEY and CDR2 SVGEGT come from the germline V gene. This CDR3 spans 12 amino acids. Here the CDR3 reads CASWQGVGEQFF. The CDR3 bases are TGTGCCAGCTGGCAGGGCGTAGGTGAGCAGTTCTTC.